Below are 2 T cell receptor beta chains sequenced from a single sample in a study of cytomegalovirus exposure and HLA in healthy donors. PCR involved 60 Vbeta and 13 Jbeta primers. The method was immunoSEQ multiplex PCR; TCRdb's version includes in-frame clones alone and lacks a portion of them. This table holds more than 150,000 clones, 82% found once. Sample: PBMCs. All receptors come from a man in his forties in good health and CMV-seronegative.

This clone was counted a single time. The chain recombines TRBV28 with TRBJ2-1; 8 bases align to TRBD2. V trimming: 7 bases; J trimming: 7 bases; junction bases outside the gene matches: 15. This CDR3 spans 16 amino acids. CDR1 and CDR2 from the germline V gene are MDHEN and SYDVKM. The CDR3 bases are TGTGCCAGCACCCTTCTAGGAGCGGGAGCATCGAATGAGCAGTTCTTC. Encoded protein: CASTLLGAGASNEQFF.

This chain connects TRBV30 to TRBJ1-1, with D unresolved. Germline V gene lookup returns CDR1 GTSNPN and CDR2 SVGIG (reference sequence). V dropped 2 bases and J dropped 8 bases, with 12 bases sitting between them. The CDR3 runs 12 residues. This CDR3 reads CAWSTLPGEAFF. Here the CDR3 DNA reads TGTGCCTGGAGTACGCTACCCGGGGAAGCTTTCTTT.